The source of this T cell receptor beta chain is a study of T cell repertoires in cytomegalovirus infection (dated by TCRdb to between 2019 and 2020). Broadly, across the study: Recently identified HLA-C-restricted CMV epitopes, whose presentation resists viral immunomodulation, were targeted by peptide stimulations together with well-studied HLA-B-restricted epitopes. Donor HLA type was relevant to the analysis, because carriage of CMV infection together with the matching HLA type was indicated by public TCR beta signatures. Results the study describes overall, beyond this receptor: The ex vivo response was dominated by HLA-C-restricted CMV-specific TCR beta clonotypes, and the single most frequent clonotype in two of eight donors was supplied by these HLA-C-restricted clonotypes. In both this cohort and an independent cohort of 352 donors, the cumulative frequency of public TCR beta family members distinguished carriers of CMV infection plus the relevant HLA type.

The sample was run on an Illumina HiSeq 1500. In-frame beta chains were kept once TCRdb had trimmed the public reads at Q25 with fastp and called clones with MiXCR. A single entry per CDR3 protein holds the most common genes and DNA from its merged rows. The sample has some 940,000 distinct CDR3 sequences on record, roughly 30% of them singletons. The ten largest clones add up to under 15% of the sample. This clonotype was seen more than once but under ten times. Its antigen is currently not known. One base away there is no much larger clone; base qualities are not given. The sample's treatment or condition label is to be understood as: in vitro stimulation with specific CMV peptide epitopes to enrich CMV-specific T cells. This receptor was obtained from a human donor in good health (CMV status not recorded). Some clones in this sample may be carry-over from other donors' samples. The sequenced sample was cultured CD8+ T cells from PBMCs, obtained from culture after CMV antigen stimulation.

The sequenced DNA: TGTGCCAGCAGCCAAGAGTTCGTGGGACCGGGAGCAGATACGCAGTATTTT. This codes for CASSQEFVGPGADTQYF. The V and J genes are TRBV14 and TRBJ2-3; a tentative D call is TRBD2 (6 bases match). From the germline V gene, CDR1 is SGHDN and CDR2 is FVKESK. Including the terminal cysteine and phenylalanine, the CDR3 comprises 17 residues. The entry retains the CDR3 DNA only, 51 bases that are in frame from base 1. Trimming costs V 0 bases and J 4 bases, and their ends lie 17 bases apart.